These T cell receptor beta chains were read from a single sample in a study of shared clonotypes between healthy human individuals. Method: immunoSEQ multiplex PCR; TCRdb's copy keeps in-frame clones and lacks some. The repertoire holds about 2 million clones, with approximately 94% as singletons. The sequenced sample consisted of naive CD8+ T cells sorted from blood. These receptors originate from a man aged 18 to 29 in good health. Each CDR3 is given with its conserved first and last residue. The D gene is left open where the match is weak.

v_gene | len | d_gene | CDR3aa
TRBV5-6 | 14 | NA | CASSPSLGGTEAFF
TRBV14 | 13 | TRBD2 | CASSLGLAETQYF
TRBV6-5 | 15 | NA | CASSYSQTMNTEAFF
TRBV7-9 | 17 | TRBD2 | CASRTPLAGVNTGELFF
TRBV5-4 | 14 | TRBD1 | CASSLGQGINEQYF
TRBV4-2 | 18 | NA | CASSQDPAGGETYNEQFF
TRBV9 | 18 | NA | CASSASLPGTQANYGYTF
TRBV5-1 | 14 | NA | CASSLDASSYEQYF
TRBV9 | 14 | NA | CASSVDGTLYEQYF
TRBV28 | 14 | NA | CASSLGQLNQPQHF
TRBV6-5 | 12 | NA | CASSYSTNEQFF
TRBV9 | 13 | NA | CASSGPGNTEAFF
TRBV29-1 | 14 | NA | CSVDGGNSYNEQFF
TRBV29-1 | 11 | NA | CSVDNWETQYF
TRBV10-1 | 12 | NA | CASSESSRELFF
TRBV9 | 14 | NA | CASSVGVGTYGYTF
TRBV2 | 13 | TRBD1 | CASRGQGYQPQHF
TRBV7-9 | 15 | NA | CASSPLRGSGEKLFF
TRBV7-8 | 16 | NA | CASSLGGTGGNTEAFF
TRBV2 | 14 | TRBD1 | CASSAWTGDNEQFF
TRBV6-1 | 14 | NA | CASSGQVVSYEQYF
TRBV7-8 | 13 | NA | CASSSNLNQPQHF